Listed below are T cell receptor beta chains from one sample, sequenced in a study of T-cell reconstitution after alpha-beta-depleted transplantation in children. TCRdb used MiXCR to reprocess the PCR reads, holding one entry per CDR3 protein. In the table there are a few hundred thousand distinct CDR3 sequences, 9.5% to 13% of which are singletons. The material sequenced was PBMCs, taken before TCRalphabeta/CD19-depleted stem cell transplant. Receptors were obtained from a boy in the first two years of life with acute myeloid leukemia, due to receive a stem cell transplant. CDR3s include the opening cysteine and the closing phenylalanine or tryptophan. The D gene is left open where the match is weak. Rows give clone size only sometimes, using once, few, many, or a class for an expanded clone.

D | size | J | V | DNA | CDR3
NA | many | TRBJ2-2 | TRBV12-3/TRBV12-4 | TGTGCCAGCAGCTTCTCAGGGAGGACCGGGGAGCTGTTTTTT | CASSFSGRTGELFF
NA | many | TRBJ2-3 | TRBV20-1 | TGCAGTGCTAGAGGGACACCTCCCACAGATACGCAGTATTTT | CSARGTPPTDTQYF
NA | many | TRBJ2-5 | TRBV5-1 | TGCGCCAGCAGCTTAAATGGGGTACGGGAGACCCAGTACTTC | CASSLNGVRETQYF
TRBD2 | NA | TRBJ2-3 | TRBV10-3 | TGTGCCATCAGTGATGTAACTAGCGGGACCCCTGGAACAGATACGCAGTATTTT | CAISDVTSGTPGTDTQYF
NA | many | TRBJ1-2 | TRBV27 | TGTGCCAGCAGTCCGACTCTATATTTCTATGGCTACACCTTC | CASSPTLYFYGYTF
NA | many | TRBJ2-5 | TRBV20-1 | TGCAGTGCTACACAGGGAGGGGAGACCCAGTACTTC | CSATQGGETQYF
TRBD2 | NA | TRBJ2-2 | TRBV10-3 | TGTGCCAGCAGTGAGCGACTAGCGGGAGTACCGGCGAACACCGGGGAGCTGTTTTTT | CASSERLAGVPANTGELFF
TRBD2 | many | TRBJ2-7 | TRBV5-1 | TGCGCCAGCAGCTCCCCGGGAGGAATCTACGAGCAGTACTTC | CASSSPGGIYEQYF
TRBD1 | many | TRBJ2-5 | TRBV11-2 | TGTGCCAGCAGCCTGAACCCGACAGGGGTGGAAGAGACCCAGTACTTC | CASSLNPTGVEETQYF
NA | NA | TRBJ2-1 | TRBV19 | TGTGCCAGTTTACTCTACAATGAGCAGTTCTTC | CASLLYNEQFF
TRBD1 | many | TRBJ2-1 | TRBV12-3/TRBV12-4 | TGTGCCAGCAGTACCGGGACAGGGTACAATGAGCAGTTCTTC | CASSTGTGYNEQFF
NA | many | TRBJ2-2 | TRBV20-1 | TGCAGTGCTAGAGGGGGACCTAACACCGGGGAGCTGTTTTTT | CSARGGPNTGELFF
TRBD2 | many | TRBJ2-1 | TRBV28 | TGTGCCAGCAGTCCCTGGGACTACCGGATGGGGTACAATGAGCAGTTCTTC | CASSPWDYRMGYNEQFF
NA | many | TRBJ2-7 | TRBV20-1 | TGCAGTGCCAGCGGCGTCCTCTCCTACGAGCAGTACTTC | CSASGVLSYEQYF
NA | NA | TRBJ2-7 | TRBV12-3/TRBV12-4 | TGTGCCAGCAGTCCGGTGGGGGCGGGCGACCAGTACTTC | CASSPVGAGDQYF
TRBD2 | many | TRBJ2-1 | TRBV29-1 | TGCAGCGCCCGTAGCGGGAGGGCCCACAATGAGCAGTTCTTC | CSARSGRAHNEQFF
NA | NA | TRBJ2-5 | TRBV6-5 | TGTGCCAGCATTTTACTCGCGAGGTCAAAGAGGGAGACCCAGTACTTC | CASILLARSKRETQYF
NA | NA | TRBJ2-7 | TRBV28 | TGTGCCAGCAGAAGACAGGGAGGCGCCTACGAGCAGTACTTC | CASRRQGGAYEQYF
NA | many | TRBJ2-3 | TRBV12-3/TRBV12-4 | TGTGCCAGCAGTTTTTTTGTTAGCACAGATACGCAGTATTTT | CASSFFVSTDTQYF
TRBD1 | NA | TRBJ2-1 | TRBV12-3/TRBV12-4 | TGTGCCAGCAACCGGGACAGGGTTTATGAGCAGTTCTTC | CASNRDRVYEQFF
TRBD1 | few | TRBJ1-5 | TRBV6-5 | TGTGCCAGCAGTTTCCTAGACAGGGTGGGACAGCCCCAGCATTTT | CASSFLDRVGQPQHF
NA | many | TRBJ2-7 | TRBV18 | TGTGCCAGCTCACCGGGGGTAAGGTACGAGCAGTACTTC | CASSPGVRYEQYF
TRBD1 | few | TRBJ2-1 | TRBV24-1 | TGTGCCACCAGTGATTTGCACACGAGACAGGGGAAAAACAATGAGCAGTTCTTC | CATSDLHTRQGKNNEQFF
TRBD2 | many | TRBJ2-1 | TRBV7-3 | TGTGCCAGCAGCTTAGGACTAGCGGTAAATGAGCAGTTCTTC | CASSLGLAVNEQFF
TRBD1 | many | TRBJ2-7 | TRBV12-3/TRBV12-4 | TGTGCCAGCAGTTTGGGACAGTTTGGTGTTTACGAGCAGTACTTC | CASSLGQFGVYEQYF
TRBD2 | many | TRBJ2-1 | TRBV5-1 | TGCGCCAGCAGCTTATTACGGGGGGGCCGGGAGAATGAGCAGTTCTTC | CASSLLRGGRENEQFF
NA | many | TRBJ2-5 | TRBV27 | TGTGCCAGCAGTTTTCAGAGGGGGACCCAGTACTTC | CASSFQRGTQYF
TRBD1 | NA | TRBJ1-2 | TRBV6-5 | TGTGCCAGCAGTTACACCGACAGGGTCGGGGGCTACACCTTC | CASSYTDRVGGYTF
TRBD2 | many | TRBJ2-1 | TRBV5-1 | TGCGCCAGCAGCTTGACTAGCGGGGGGTTATACAATGAGCAGTTCTTC | CASSLTSGGLYNEQFF
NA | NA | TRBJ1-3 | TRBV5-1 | TGCGCCAGCAGCTTGGTTGGGGCGCGAAACACCATATATTTT | CASSLVGARNTIYF
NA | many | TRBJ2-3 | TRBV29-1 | TGCAGCGTTGACCTCTTGAGAGATACGCAGTATTTT | CSVDLLRDTQYF
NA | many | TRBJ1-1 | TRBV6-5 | TGTGCCAGCAGTTACCTCAGGGGTCTGGGGAACACTGAAGCTTTCTTT | CASSYLRGLGNTEAFF
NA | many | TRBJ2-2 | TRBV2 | TGTGCCAGCAAGGGCATTACGAACACCGGGGAGCTGTTTTTT | CASKGITNTGELFF
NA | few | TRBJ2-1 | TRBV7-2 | TGTGCCAGCAGCTTGGGGAGGGGGCCCCTAAGAGGGCAGTTCTTC | CASSLGRGPLRGQFF
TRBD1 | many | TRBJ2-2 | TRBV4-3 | TGCGCCAGCAGCCGCCTCCCCGGACAGGGGACGAACACCGGGGAGCTGTTTTTT | CASSRLPGQGTNTGELFF
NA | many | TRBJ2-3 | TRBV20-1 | TGCAGTGCTCGCTGGGGCTTTGTAACAGATACGCAGTATTTT | CSARWGFVTDTQYF
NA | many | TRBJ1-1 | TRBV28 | TGTGCCAGCAGTTCCCCCCCCGGGGAGGGGGACACTGAAGCTTTCTTT | CASSSPPGEGDTEAFF
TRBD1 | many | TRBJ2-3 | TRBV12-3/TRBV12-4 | TGTGCCAGCAGTCCCTTTGGACAGGGAGGAGATACGCAGTATTTT | CASSPFGQGGDTQYF
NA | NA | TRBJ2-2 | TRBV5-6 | TGTGCCAGCAGCTTGAGGGGGGGCCGCCTGAACACCGGGGAGCTGTTTTTT | CASSLRGGRLNTGELFF
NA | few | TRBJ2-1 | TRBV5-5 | TGTGCCAGCACCCCGGAGGGGAGTGAGCAGTTCTTC | CASTPEGSEQFF
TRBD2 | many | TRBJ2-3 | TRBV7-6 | TGTGCCAGCAGCTTAGTTCCAGCGGGGTCAGATACGCAGTATTTT | CASSLVPAGSDTQYF
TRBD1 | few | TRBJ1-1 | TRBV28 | TGTGCCAGCAGTTTGGACAGGGTTTTTGGTGAAGCTTTCTTT | CASSLDRVFGEAFF
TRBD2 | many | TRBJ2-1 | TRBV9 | TGTGCCAGCAGCCCCCCTAGCGGGGTATACAATGAGCAGTTCTTC | CASSPPSGVYNEQFF
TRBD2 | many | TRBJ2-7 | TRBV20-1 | TGCAGTGCTAGAGATGGACTAGCGGGGGTCTACGAGCAGTACTTC | CSARDGLAGVYEQYF
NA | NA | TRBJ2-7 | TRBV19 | TGTGCCAGTAGTATCGAGCTTAGTTCCTACGAGCAGTACTTC | CASSIELSSYEQYF